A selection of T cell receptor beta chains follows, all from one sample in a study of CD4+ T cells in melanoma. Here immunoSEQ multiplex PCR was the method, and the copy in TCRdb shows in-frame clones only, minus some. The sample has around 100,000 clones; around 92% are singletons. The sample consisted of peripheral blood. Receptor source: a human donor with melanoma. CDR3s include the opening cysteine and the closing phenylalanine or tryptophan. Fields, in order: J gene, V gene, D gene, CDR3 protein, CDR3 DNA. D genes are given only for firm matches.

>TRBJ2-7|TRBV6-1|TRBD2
CASILSGGDSYEQYF
TGTGCCAGCATCCTAAGCGGGGGGGACTCCTACGAGCAGTACTTC
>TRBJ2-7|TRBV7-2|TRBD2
CASSLTLAGGPYEQYF
TGTGCCAGCAGCTTAACACTAGCGGGGGGGCCGTACGAGCAGTACTTC
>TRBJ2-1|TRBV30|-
CAWSVSRDEQFF
TGTGCCTGGAGTGTAAGCCGGGACGAGCAGTTCTTC
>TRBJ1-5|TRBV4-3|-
CASSQDAAGGGDQPQHF
TGCGCCAGCAGCCAAGATGCTGCGGGAGGGGGGGATCAGCCCCAGCATTTT
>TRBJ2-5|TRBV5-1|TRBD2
CASSLDLAAGETQYF
TGCGCCAGCAGCTTAGATCTAGCGGCGGGAGAGACCCAGTACTTC
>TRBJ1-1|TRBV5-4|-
CASSHDRNTEAFF
TGTGCCAGCAGCCACGACAGAAACACTGAAGCTTTCTTT
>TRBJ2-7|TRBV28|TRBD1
CASSTTGASSYEQYF
TGTGCCAGCAGCACCACAGGGGCGTCCTCCTACGAGCAGTACTTC
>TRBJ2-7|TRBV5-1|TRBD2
CASSWYSGMDSYEQYF
TGCGCCAGCAGCTGGTATAGCGGGATGGACTCCTACGAGCAGTACTTC
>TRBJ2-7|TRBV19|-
CASSTLGSGAGGYEQYF
TGTGCCAGTAGTACCCTGGGATCTGGGGCCGGTGGGTACGAGCAGTACTTC
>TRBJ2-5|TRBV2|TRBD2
CASTVTSGGQETQYF
TGTGCCAGCACGGTGACTAGCGGGGGTCAAGAGACCCAGTACTTC
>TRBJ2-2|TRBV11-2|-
CAIQPEIGGELFF
TGTGCCATCCAGCCGGAGATTGGCGGGGAGCTGTTTTTT